A selection of T cell receptor beta chains follows, all from one sample in a study of shared clonotypes between healthy human individuals. The table came from immunoSEQ multiplex PCR; TCRdb's copy has only in-frame clones and leaves some out. Of more than 400,000 clones listed, over 75% are singletons. Material for sequencing was PBMCs. All receptors come from a middle-aged woman in good health. Some clones in this sample may be carry-over from other donors' samples. The CDR3 runs from the conserved cysteine through the conserved F or W. The D gene is left open where the match is weak. A row's size may be missing; if present it is once, few, many or a size class.

J | size | V | D | CDR3 | DNA
TRBJ2-7 | - | TRBV2 | TRBD2 | CASRRLAGAGEQYF | TGTGCCAGCAGGCGACTAGCGGGAGCGGGGGAGCAGTACTTC
TRBJ2-7 | - | TRBV10-2 | TRBD1 | CASKELTGRYEQYF | TGCGCCAGCAAAGAGTTGACAGGGCGATACGAGCAGTACTTC
TRBJ2-5 | - | TRBV6-5 | - | CASSPLGPRETQYF | TGTGCCAGCAGCCCTCTAGGGCCCCGGGAGACCCAGTACTTC
TRBJ1-1 | - | TRBV9 | - | CASSPSGMNTEAFF | TGTGCCAGCAGCCCCTCGGGGATGAACACTGAAGCTTTCTTT
TRBJ2-7 | - | TRBV30 | TRBD2 | CAWSEGGLASSEQYF | TGTGCCTGGAGTGAGGGGGGACTAGCGTCGTCCGAGCAGTACTTC
TRBJ1-4 | few | TRBV4-2 | TRBD1 | CASSQAVGTGVEKLFF | TGTGCCAGCAGCCAAGCGGTGGGGACAGGGGTTGAAAAACTGTTTTTT
TRBJ2-1 | few | TRBV5-1 | - | CAIPNRDTHNEQFF | TGCGCCATTCCCAACCGGGACACACACAATGAGCAGTTCTTC
TRBJ2-1 | many | TRBV10-3 | - | CAISESTSYNEQFF | TGTGCCATCAGTGAGTCAACCTCCTACAATGAGCAGTTCTTC
TRBJ2-7 | once | TRBV7-9 | TRBD2 | CASSSGGGSYEQYF | TGTGCCAGCAGCTCAGGCGGGGGCTCCTACGAGCAGTACTTC
TRBJ2-1 | - | TRBV28 | TRBD1 | CASSPPPGQVNEQFF | TGTGCCAGCAGTCCACCCCCGGGACAGGTAAATGAGCAGTTCTTC
TRBJ1-4 | - | TRBV4-1 | - | CASSLGQVTNEKLFF | TGCGCCAGCAGCCTTGGCCAGGTTACTAATGAAAAACTGTTTTTT
TRBJ1-4 | - | TRBV2 | - | CASSATGYEKLFF | TGTGCCAGCAGTGCGACAGGTTATGAAAAACTGTTTTTT
TRBJ2-5 | - | TRBV11-2 | - | CASSLVRPPQETQYF | TGTGCCAGCAGCTTAGTTAGGCCGCCCCAAGAGACCCAGTACTTC
TRBJ1-5 | - | TRBV29-1 | TRBD1 | CSVQGTVNQPQHF | TGCAGCGTCCAAGGGACAGTTAATCAGCCCCAGCATTTT
TRBJ1-1 | - | TRBV27 | TRBD1 | CASSSTGQGLSEAFF | TGTGCCAGCAGTTCCACGGGACAGGGGTTGTCTGAAGCTTTCTTT
TRBJ2-3 | - | TRBV7-2 | TRBD2 | CASSLLAGPRTDTQYF | TGTGCCAGCAGCTTACTAGCGGGTCCCCGCACAGATACGCAGTATTTT
TRBJ1-2 | - | TRBV6-1 | TRBD1 | CASSEARGQGYGYTF | TGTGCCAGCAGTGAAGCTCGAGGACAGGGTTATGGCTACACCTTC
TRBJ1-2 | - | TRBV5-1 | - | CASYSKGGYGYTF | TGCGCCAGCTACTCAAAAGGGGGCTATGGCTACACCTTC
TRBJ2-5 | - | TRBV7-8 | - | CASSLNGRGSLKETQYF | TGTGCCAGCAGCTTGAACGGCAGGGGAAGCCTTAAAGAGACCCAGTACTTC
TRBJ2-7 | - | TRBV28 | TRBD2 | CASSFPLAGLYEQYF | TGTGCCAGCAGTTTTCCCTTAGCGGGATTGTACGAGCAGTACTTC
TRBJ2-5 | - | TRBV27 | - | CASSFRARETQYF | TGTGCCAGCAGTTTTAGGGCCCGGGAGACCCAGTACTTC
TRBJ1-2 | - | TRBV6-6 | - | CASRVGLHYGYTF | TGTGCCAGCAGGGTTGGACTTCACTATGGCTACACCTTC
TRBJ2-2 | - | TRBV6-5 | - | CAASGRNTGELFF | TGTGCCGCATCGGGCCGAAACACCGGGGAGCTGTTTTTT
TRBJ2-7 | - | TRBV7-6 | TRBD2 | CASSLGAGAGGTYEQYF | TGTGCCAGCAGCTTAGGCGCTGGAGCGGGAGGCACCTACGAGCAGTACTTC
TRBJ1-4 | - | TRBV29-1 | TRBD1 | CSVGTGYEKLFF | TGCAGCGTCGGGACAGGTTATGAAAAACTGTTTTTT
TRBJ1-3 | - | TRBV5-1 | TRBD1 | CASSLQGDPGNTIYF | TGCGCCAGCAGCTTACAGGGGGACCCCGGAAACACCATATATTTT
TRBJ1-1 | - | TRBV14 | - | CASSRNLEGEAFF | TGTGCCAGCAGCCGAAACCTGGAGGGTGAAGCTTTCTTT
TRBJ2-1 | - | TRBV7-2 | - | CASSFTGSRNEQFF | TGTGCCAGCAGCTTCACGGGATCCCGGAATGAGCAGTTCTTC
TRBJ2-7 | once | TRBV29-1 | TRBD1 | CSVEGQGDEQYF | TGCAGCGTGGAGGGACAGGGTGACGAGCAGTACTTC
TRBJ2-2 | - | TRBV5-6 | TRBD2 | CASSIHGTSPRGELFF | TGTGCCAGCAGCATACACGGGACTAGCCCCAGGGGGGAGCTGTTTTTT
TRBJ1-2 | - | TRBV5-4 | - | CASSSPLTKSGYGYGYTF | TGTGCCAGCAGCTCTCCCTTAACTAAGTCAGGGTACGGTTATGGCTACACCTTC
TRBJ2-1 | - | TRBV11-3 | TRBD1 | CASSQGAYNEQFF | TGTGCCAGCAGCCAGGGGGCCTACAATGAGCAGTTCTTC
TRBJ2-6 | - | TRBV7-9 | - | CASSLLNSGANVLTF | TGTGCCAGCAGCTTATTGAACTCTGGGGCCAACGTCCTGACTTTC
TRBJ1-2 | - | TRBV4-3 | - | CASSQAGPSRRSGYTF | TGCGCCAGCAGCCAAGCCGGACCGAGTCGTAGATCAGGCTACACCTTC
TRBJ1-2 | few | TRBV28 | - | CASSLRQGHYGYTF | TGTGCCAGCAGTTTACGCCAGGGCCACTATGGCTACACCTTC
TRBJ2-2 | - | TRBV29-1 | TRBD2 | CSVGLAPGELFF | TGCAGCGTAGGACTAGCGCCCGGGGAGCTGTTTTTT
TRBJ2-1 | - | TRBV28 | TRBD2 | CASSLGLAFSYNEQFF | TGTGCCAGCAGCCTTGGACTAGCTTTTTCCTACAATGAGCAGTTCTTC
TRBJ1-2 | - | TRBV9 | TRBD1 | CASTMDRDDGYTF | TGTGCCAGCACCATGGACAGGGACGATGGCTACACCTTC
TRBJ2-5 | - | TRBV11-2 | TRBD2 | CASSPRLAGGQETQYF | TGTGCCAGCAGCCCGCGACTAGCGGGAGGGCAAGAGACCCAGTACTTC
TRBJ2-7 | - | TRBV18 | TRBD2 | CASSPRLGGSSYEQYF | TGTGCCAGCTCACCACGGCTGGGGGGGAGCTCCTACGAGCAGTACTTC